This TCR beta chain was recorded in a study of shared clonotypes between healthy human individuals. In germline, CDR1 is SEHNR, CDR2 FQNEAQ (reference sequence). Trimming removed 5 bases from V and 2 bases from J, with 10 bases in between. The CDR3 has 13 residues. The naive CD8 population came from CD45RO-negative cells selected for CCR7, without terminally differentiated effector memory CD45RA+ cells. Generated by immunoSEQ multiplex PCR, the TCRdb table keeps only in-frame clones and is missing some. The table lists roughly 810,000 clones, roughly 96% of them singletons. Material for sequencing was naive CD8+ T cells sorted from blood. The chain uses TRBV7-9 and TRBJ2-7; D call uncertain. This receptor was identified in a man younger than 45 in good health. CDR3 amino acids: CASSPLGPYEQYF. DNA for the CDR3: TGTGCCAGCAGCCCCCTAGGGCCCTACGAGCAGTACTTC. Complete variable domain (other parts from reference TRBV7-9 and TRBJ2-7): DTGVSQNPRHKITKRGQNVTFRCDPISEHNRLYWYRQTLGQGPEFLTYFQNEAQLEKSRLLSDRFSAERPKGSFSTLEIQRTEQGDSAMYLCASSPLGPYEQYFGPGTRLTVT.